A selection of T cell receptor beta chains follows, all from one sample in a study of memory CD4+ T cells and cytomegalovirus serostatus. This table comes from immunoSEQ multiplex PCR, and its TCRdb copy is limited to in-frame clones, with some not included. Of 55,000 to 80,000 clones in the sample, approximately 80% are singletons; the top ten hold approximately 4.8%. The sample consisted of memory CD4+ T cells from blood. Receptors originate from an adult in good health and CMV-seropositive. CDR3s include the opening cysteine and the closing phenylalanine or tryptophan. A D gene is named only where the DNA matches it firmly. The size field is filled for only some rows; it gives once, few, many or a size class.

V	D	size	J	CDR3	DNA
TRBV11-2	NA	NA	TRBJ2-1	CASSLGRSYNEQFF	TGTGCCAGCAGCTTAGGTCGCTCCTACAATGAGCAGTTCTTC
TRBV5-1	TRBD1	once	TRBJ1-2	CASSEGQGNGGYTF	TGCGCCAGCAGCGAGGGACAGGGAAATGGTGGCTACACCTTC
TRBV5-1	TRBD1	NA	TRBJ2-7	CASSLGDRVSSYEQYF	TGCGCCAGCAGCTTGGGAGACAGGGTGAGCTCCTACGAGCAGTACTTC
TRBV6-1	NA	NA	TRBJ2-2	CASSARQPNTGELFF	TGTGCCAGCAGTGCTAGACAGCCGAACACCGGGGAGCTGTTTTTT
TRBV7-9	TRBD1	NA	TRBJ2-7	CASSTGVGTYEQYF	TGTGCCAGCAGCACAGGGGTCGGAACCTACGAGCAGTACTTC
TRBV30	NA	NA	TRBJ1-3	CAWSVTRSGNTIYF	TGTGCCTGGAGTGTAACCCGCTCTGGAAACACCATATATTTT
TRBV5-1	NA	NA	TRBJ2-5	CASSWSRGGRETQYF	TGCGCCAGCAGCTGGTCGAGGGGGGGCAGGGAGACCCAGTACTTC
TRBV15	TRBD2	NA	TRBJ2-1	CATSSSRLLAIENEQFF	TGTGCCACCAGCAGCTCCCGGTTACTAGCGATAGAAAATGAGCAGTTCTTC
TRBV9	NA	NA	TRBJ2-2	CASSVAPTSTGELFF	TGTGCCAGCAGCGTAGCACCTACATCGACCGGGGAGCTGTTTTTT
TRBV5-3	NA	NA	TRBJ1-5	CARSLSRSNQPQHF	TGTGCCAGAAGCTTGAGCAGAAGCAATCAGCCCCAGCATTTT
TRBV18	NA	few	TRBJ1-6	CASSPYGGDNSPLHF	TGTGCCAGCTCACCGTACGGTGGCGATAATTCACCCCTCCACTTT
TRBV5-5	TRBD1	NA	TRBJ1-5	CASSWQTGPGQPQHF	TGTGCCAGCAGCTGGCAGACAGGGCCGGGACAGCCCCAGCATTTT
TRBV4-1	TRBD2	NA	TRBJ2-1	CASSQGVGVAGPNEQFF	TGCGCCAGCAGCCAAGGAGTAGGGGTAGCGGGGCCCAATGAGCAGTTCTTC
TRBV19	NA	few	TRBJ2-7	CASTPGASGSYEQYF	TGTGCCAGTACCCCCGGGGCCTCCGGGAGCTACGAGCAGTACTTC
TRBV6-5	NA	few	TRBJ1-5	CASSLASNNQPQHF	TGTGCCAGCAGTTTGGCAAGCAACAATCAGCCCCAGCATTTT
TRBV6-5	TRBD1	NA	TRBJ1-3	CASSSGTGAPGNTIYF	TGTGCCAGCAGTTCCGGGACAGGGGCCCCTGGAAACACCATATATTTT
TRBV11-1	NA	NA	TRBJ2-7	CASSPSSGEQYF	TGTGCCAGCAGCCCCTCTTCCGGCGAGCAGTACTTC
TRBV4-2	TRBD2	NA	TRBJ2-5	CASSRASGGAETQYF	TGTGCCAGCAGCCGCGCTAGCGGGGGGGCTGAGACCCAGTACTTC
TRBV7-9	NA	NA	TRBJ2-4	CASSLGGLLGAKNIQYF	TGTGCCAGCAGCTTAGGGGGCCTCCTGGGGGCCAAAAACATTCAGTACTTC
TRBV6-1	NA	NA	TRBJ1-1	CASNSRWDTEAFF	TGTGCCAGCAATTCCCGGTGGGACACTGAAGCTTTCTTT
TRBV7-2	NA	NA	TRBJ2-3	CASSKEPAGTDTQYF	TGTGCCAGCAGCAAAGAGCCAGCGGGCACAGATACGCAGTATTTT
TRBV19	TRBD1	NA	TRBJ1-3	CASSIRRGIGYTIYF	TGTGCCAGTAGTATACGCAGGGGGATCGGGTACACCATATATTTT
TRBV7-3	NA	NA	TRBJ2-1	CASSTTTRMDEQFF	TGTGCCAGCAGCACCACGACCCGGATGGATGAGCAGTTCTTC
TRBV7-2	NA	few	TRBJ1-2	CASSPGGSDYGYTF	TGTGCCAGCAGCCCGGGGGGGTCCGACTATGGCTACACCTTC
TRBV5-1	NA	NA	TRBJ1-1	CASSLQGNTEAFF	TGCGCCAGCAGCTTACAGGGTAACACTGAAGCTTTCTTT
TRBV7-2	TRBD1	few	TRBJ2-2	CASSLGGQGSTGELFF	TGTGCCAGCAGCTTAGGGGGACAGGGGAGCACCGGGGAGCTGTTTTTT
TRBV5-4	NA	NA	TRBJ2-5	CASSFSEETQYF	TGTGCCAGCAGCTTTTCGGAAGAGACCCAGTACTTC
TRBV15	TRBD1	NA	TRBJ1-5	CATSPDRVNQPQHF	TGTGCCACCAGCCCCGACAGGGTCAATCAGCCCCAGCATTTT
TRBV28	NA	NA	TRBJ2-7	CASSTRQVGHEQYF	TGTGCCAGCAGTACCCGACAGGTTGGCCACGAGCAGTACTTC
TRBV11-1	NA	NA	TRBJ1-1	CASSPKVITEAFF	TGTGCCAGCAGCCCAAAGGTAATCACTGAAGCTTTCTTT